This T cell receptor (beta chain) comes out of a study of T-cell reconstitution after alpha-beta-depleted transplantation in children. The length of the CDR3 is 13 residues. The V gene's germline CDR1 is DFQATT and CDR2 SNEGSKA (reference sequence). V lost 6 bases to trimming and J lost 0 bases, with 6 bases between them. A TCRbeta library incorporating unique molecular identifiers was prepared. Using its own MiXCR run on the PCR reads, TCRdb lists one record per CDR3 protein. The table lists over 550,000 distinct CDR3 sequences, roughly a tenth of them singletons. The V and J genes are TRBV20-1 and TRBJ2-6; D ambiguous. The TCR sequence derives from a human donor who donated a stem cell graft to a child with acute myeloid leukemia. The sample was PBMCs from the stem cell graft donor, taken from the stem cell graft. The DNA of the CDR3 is TGCAGTGCCACGTCCTCTGGGGCCAACGTCCTGACTTTC. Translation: CSATSSGANVLTF.